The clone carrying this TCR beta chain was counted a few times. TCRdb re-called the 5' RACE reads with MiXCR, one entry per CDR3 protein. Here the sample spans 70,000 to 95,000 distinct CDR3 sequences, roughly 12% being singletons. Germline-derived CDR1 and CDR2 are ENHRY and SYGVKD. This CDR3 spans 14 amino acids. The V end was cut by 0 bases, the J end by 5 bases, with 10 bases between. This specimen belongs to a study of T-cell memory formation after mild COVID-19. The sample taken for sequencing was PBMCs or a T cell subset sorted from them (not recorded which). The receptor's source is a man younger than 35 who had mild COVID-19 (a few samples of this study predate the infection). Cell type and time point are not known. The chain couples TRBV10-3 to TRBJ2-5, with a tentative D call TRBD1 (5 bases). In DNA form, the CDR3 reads TGTGCCATCAGTGAGTCAGGGGTCGGGGAGACCCAGTACTTC. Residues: CAISESGVGETQYF.